Listed here are 27 T cell receptor beta chains from one sample, sequenced in a study of T cells in Graves' hyperthyroidism and ophthalmopathy. The CDR3 regions of TCR beta were amplified from RNA transcripts. During a first-round RT-PCR of the TCR CDR3, the HTBI primer set was used. TCRdb redid the calling of the multiplex PCR reads with MiXCR, one entry per CDR3 protein. The sample lists about 200,000 distinct CDR3 sequences, 15% to 20% seen once, with roughly two fifths in the top ten. The material sequenced was blood. The receptors come from a man aged 40-50 years with Graves' hyperthyroidism.

This chain links TRBV7-8 with TRBJ1-5; D unresolved. Trimming shortened V by 4 bases and J by 8 bases, and 12 bases separated the two germline ends. The CDR3 has 13 amino acids. CDR1 is SGHVS, CDR2 FQNEAQ, per germline. The CDR3 loop reads CASSSSRYEPQHF. The CDR3 coding sequence is TGTGCCAGCAGCTCTTCCCGATACGAGCCCCAGCATTTT.

This clonotype was observed many times. The rearrangement joins TRBV18 to TRBJ1-6; TRBD1 might be the D (6 bases). Trimming shortened V by 3 bases and J by 6 bases, and 12 bases separated the two germline ends. CDR1 and CDR2 (germline): KGHSH, LQKENI. The CDR3 is made up of 15 amino acids. This CDR3 is CASSPLGGGNSPLHF. CDR3 DNA sequence: TGTGCCAGCTCACCCTTAGGGGGGGGTAATTCACCCCTCCACTTT.

The gene calls are TRBV19 and TRBJ1-2; maybe TRBD1 (5 bases). Germline loops: CDR1 LNHDA, CDR2 SQIVND (reference sequence). This CDR3 is built from 14 residues. The V end was cut by 0 bases, the J end by 2 bases, with 7 bases between. This chain's CDR3 is CASSIEAGNYGYTF. The CDR3, as DNA: TGTGCCAGTAGTATAGAGGCAGGGAACTATGGCTACACCTTC.

This sequence joins TRBV20-1 and TRBJ2-2; perhaps D is TRBD1 or TRBD2 (5 bases each). Germline V gene lookup returns CDR1 DFQATT and CDR2 SNEGSKA (reference sequence). The ends were cut back, 5 bases at V and 9 bases at J, with 10 bases in the middle. CDR3 length equals 11 residues. The CDR3 DNA follows: TGCAGTGCTCGGGGCTTGCGGGAGCTGTTTTTT. This sequence encodes CSARGLRELFF.

In this sample, this clonotype turned up many times. The chain recombines TRBV28 with TRBJ2-7; perhaps TRBD2 as D (5 bases). Looked up from germline, CDR1 is MDHEN and CDR2 is SYDVKM. The CDR3 is 14 residues long. The germline V and J ends were trimmed by 5 bases and 3 bases, with 14 bases remaining between them. In DNA form, the CDR3 reads TGTGCCAGCAGTCGAGTTAGCGCGTTCTACGAGCAGTACTTC. Residues: CASSRVSAFYEQYF.

This clonotype was counted only a few times. Possible read error: a much larger clone is one base away. The J gene is TRBJ1-1, the V gene TRBV12-3 or TRBV12-4; D possibly corresponds to TRBD1 (5 bases). The length of the CDR3 is 13 residues. The CDR3: CASRGHPGTEASF. The CDR3 DNA sequence: TGTGCCAGCAGAGGACACCCTGGGACTGAAGCTTCCTTT.

The chain is built from TRBV19 and TRBJ1-1; D ambiguous. The germline V gene has CDR1 LNHDA and CDR2 SQIVND (reference sequence). The CDR3 has 13 residues. Trimming removed 1 base at V and 1 base at J, with 4 bases between. The CDR3 is CASSIARNTEAFF. The CDR3 coding sequence is TGTGCCAGTAGTATAGCTCGGAACACTGAAGCTTTCTTT.

This clonotype was found many times. The V call is TRBV10-3, the J call TRBJ2-1, with D possibly TRBD2 on 5 matching bases. The germline V and J ends were trimmed by 0 bases and 3 bases, with 9 bases remaining between them. The CDR3 runs to 15 residues. Germline CDR1 and CDR2: ENHRY and SYGVKD. The CDR3 nucleotides are TGTGCCATCAGTGAGTCACGGGGAAGCTACAATGAGCAGTTCTTC. It encodes CAISESRGSYNEQFF.

This clonotype showed up many times. The chain couples TRBV7-3 to TRBJ2-5, with D perhaps being TRBD1 or TRBD2 (7 bases each). V was cut by 5 bases and J by 1 base, with 14 bases left in between. Germline CDR1 is SGHTA and CDR2 is FQGTGA. The CDR3 is 15 residues long. The CDR3 DNA is TGTGCCAGCAGCCCCAGGGGGGGGTTCCAAGAGACCCAGTACTTC. This encodes CASSPRGGFQETQYF.

This clonotype was observed many times. The gene calls are TRBV30 and TRBJ2-2, with D uncertain. Trimming stripped 0 bases from V and 7 bases from J, with 3 bases between. Germline-derived CDR1 and CDR2 are GTSNPN and SVGIG (reference sequence). The length of the CDR3 is 11 residues. The CDR3 sequence is CAWSVVGELFF. The CDR3, as DNA: TGTGCCTGGAGTGTAGTCGGGGAGCTGTTTTTT. Full variable domain (outside the CDR3, taken from reference TRBV30 and TRBJ2-2): SQTIHQWPATLVQPVGSPLSLECTVEGTSNPNLYWYRQAAGRGLQLLFYSVGIGQISSEVPQNLSASRPQDRQFILSSKKLLLSDSGFYLCAWSVVGELFFGEGSRLTVL.

The chain links TRBV6-5 to TRBJ1-2; D is ambiguous. Germline V lookup: CDR1 MNHEY, CDR2 SVGAGI. This CDR3 region has 14 residues. V lost 2 bases to trimming and J lost 1 base, with 8 bases between them. CDR3 DNA: TGTGCCAGCAGTTACGAAACCATTAACTATGGCTACACCTTC. Encoded protein: CASSYETINYGYTF.

The table lists this clonotype with many counts. The rearrangement links TRBV28 to TRBJ2-1; perhaps D is TRBD1 or TRBD2 (5 bases each). From germline, CDR1 is MDHEN and CDR2 SYDVKM. This CDR3 region has 14 residues. The V and J ends lost 2 bases and 5 bases respectively, with 10 bases between them. The CDR3 region has the DNA TGTGCCAGCAGTTTAGAGGGGCCCGACAATGAGCAGTTCTTC. Protein sequence: CASSLEGPDNEQFF.

The table lists this clonotype with a few counts. This chain joins TRBV20-1 and TRBJ1-3; 8 nucleotides agree with TRBD1. The CDR3 is made up of 16 amino acids. V lost 0 bases and J lost 0; bases outside the gene matches: 4. Germline-derived CDR1 and CDR2 are DFQATT and SNEGSKA (reference sequence). The CDR3 protein is CSAREGTGYSGNTIYF. The CDR3 DNA is TGCAGTGCTAGAGAGGGGACAGGATACTCTGGAAACACCATATATTTT.

This clonotype was observed a handful of times. The chain couples TRBV11-2 to TRBJ2-7, with 7 nucleotides matching TRBD1. V trimming: 5 bases; J trimming: 3 bases; junction bases outside the gene matches: 7. Germline V gene sequence: CDR1 SGHAT, CDR2 FQNNGV. The CDR3 is 14 residues long. Here the CDR3 reads CASSPRQGNYEQYF. The CDR3 DNA sequence: TGTGCCAGCAGCCCGAGACAGGGCAACTACGAGCAGTACTTC.

The V call is TRBV2, the J call TRBJ2-5; 10 positions match TRBD1. This CDR3 spans 14 amino acids. The V segment lost 4 bases and the J segment 4 bases; nucleotides outside the gene matches: 3. Germline CDR1 is SNHLY and CDR2 is FYNNEI. This CDR3 is CASSGGQGGETQYF. CDR3 sequence (DNA): TGTGCCAGCAGTGGCGGACAGGGGGGAGAGACCCAGTACTTC.

This clonotype has ten or more counts. This sequence joins TRBV2 and TRBJ2-5, with D hard to call. Germline-derived CDR1 and CDR2 are SNHLY and FYNNEI. This CDR3 has 13 residues. V was shortened by 1 base and J by 5 bases, with 8 bases between the two germline ends. DNA of the CDR3: TGTGCCAGCAGTGAAGATGGTCGGGAGACCCAGTACTTC. As protein: CASSEDGRETQYF.

This clonotype has ten or more counts. This chain connects TRBV30 to TRBJ1-2, with D possibly matching TRBD1 (6 bases). The CDR3 length is 13 residues. Trimming shortened V by 3 bases and J by 3 bases, and 11 bases separated the two germline ends. The V gene's germline CDR1 is GTSNPN and CDR2 SVGIG (reference sequence). CDR3 in amino acids: CAWSNRVDYGYTF. The CDR3 DNA reads as TGTGCCTGGAGCAACAGGGTGGACTATGGCTACACCTTC.

This clonotype was counted ten times or more. This rearrangement joins TRBV20-1 to TRBJ2-3, with D perhaps being TRBD1 or TRBD2 (7 bases each). Germline V gene sequence: CDR1 DFQATT, CDR2 SNEGSKA (reference sequence). The CDR3 loop spans 16 amino acids. V was cut by 7 bases and J by 4 bases, with 24 bases left in between. Written as DNA, the CDR3 is TGCAGTGTCCAGGGGGGTGGGCTAGCGGCCGCAGATACGCAGTATTTT. Its translation: CSVQGGGLAAADTQYF.

At least ten counts were recorded for this clonotype. The rearrangement links TRBV6-1 to TRBJ1-1; 9 bases align to TRBD1. The CDR3 runs to 15 residues. CDR1 and CDR2 from the germline V gene are MNHNS and SASEGT. The ends lost 7 bases at V and 6 bases at J; junction bases unmatched: 12. The chain's CDR3 is CASTFPGQGSAEAFF. CDR3 sequence (DNA): TGTGCCAGCACCTTTCCGGGACAGGGATCGGCTGAAGCTTTCTTT.

V usage is TRBV5-1 and J usage is TRBJ1-4; D uncertain. This CDR3 is built from 14 residues. Trimming took off 4 bases at V and 8 bases at J, with 15 bases between the two ends. Per germline, CDR1 SGHRS and CDR2 YFSETQ. CDR3 nucleotide sequence: TGCGCCAGCAGCGCGGGCCTCTTTGGGGAAAAACTGTTTTTT. It translates to CASSAGLFGEKLFF.

This clonotype was detected many times. J is TRBJ1-4 and V is TRBV7-2; 8 nucleotides match TRBD1. This CDR3 has 13 residues. Germline V CDR1 and CDR2: SGHTA, FQGNSA. V lost 8 bases, J lost 8 bases, and 7 bases stayed unmatched. The CDR3 DNA reads TGTGCCAGCTGCCGGGACAGGCGGGAAAAACTGTTTTTT. Translating gives CASCRDRREKLFF.

The chain combines TRBV10-3 with TRBJ1-1; D is perhaps TRBD1 (6 bases). Germline loops: CDR1 ENHRY, CDR2 SYGVKD. Trimming pared 6 bases from V and 2 bases from J, leaving 13 bases between. This CDR3 is built from 14 residues. The CDR3, as DNA: TGTGCCATCAGGAGGGACACACTCAACACTGAAGCTTTCTTT. Translating gives CAIRRDTLNTEAFF.

This clonotype was counted ten times or more. The chain combines TRBV28 with TRBJ2-7; D unresolved. CDR3 length: 11 amino acids. CDR1 is MDHEN and CDR2 is SYDVKM in the germline V gene. The V end lost 7 bases, the J end lost 6 bases, and 10 bases lay between the germline ends. The CDR3 nucleotides read TGTGCCAGCAATAAAGGGCTCGAGCAGTACTTC. Translated: CASNKGLEQYF.

Comment on this clonotype: This may come from a read error, since a much larger clone is one base off. V is TRBV7-2 and J is TRBJ1-2; D perhaps matches TRBD1 (5 bases). The CDR3 is 13 amino acids. Germline V gives CDR1 SGHTA, CDR2 FQGNSA. As DNA, the CDR3 is TGTGCCAGCAGCGCCCGGGGGACGTATGGCCACACCTTC. Translation gives CASSARGTYGHTF.

The genes are TRBV6-5 and TRBJ1-5; tentatively, D is TRBD1 (6 bases). The germline CDR1 and CDR2 sequences are MNHEY and SVGAGI. The CDR3 has 15 residues. Trimming took off 0 bases at V and 6 bases at J, with 12 bases between the two ends. For the CDR3, the DNA is TGTGCCAGCAGTTACTCGTTGGGGGCTGGTCAGCCCCAGCATTTT. Translation gives CASSYSLGAGQPQHF.

J is TRBJ2-3 and V is TRBV7-9, with 14 bases aligning to TRBD2. The CDR3 spans 16 residues. The germline gives CDR1 SEHNR, CDR2 FQNEAQ (reference sequence). With V trimmed by 5 bases and J by 5 bases, 6 bases remained unmatched. CDR3 DNA sequence: TGTGCCAGCAGCACCCGACTAGCGGGGGGGCAAGATACGCAGTATTTT. Translated: CASSTRLAGGQDTQYF.

The V call is TRBV9, the J call TRBJ1-2; tentative D call: TRBD1 (5 bases). Germline V gene data show CDR1 as SGDLS and CDR2 as YYNGEE. V was pared by 3 bases and J by 5 bases, with 14 bases between. This CDR3 is built from 14 residues. Written as DNA, the CDR3 is TGTGCCAGCAGCGGACCCGACAGACTGTATGGCTACACCTTC. Translated: CASSGPDRLYGYTF.